This is a list of T cell receptor beta chains from one sample in a study of cytomegalovirus exposure and HLA in healthy donors. The repertoire was sequenced with immunoSEQ multiplex PCR; TCRdb's copy has only in-frame clones and lacks some. This sample has approximately 170,000 clones, with about 85% found just once. The specimen sequenced was PBMCs. These receptors came from a man aged 25-45 years in good health and CMV-seropositive. Both conserved end residues are part of each CDR3. The D gene is left open where the match is weak. Not all rows give a size; the values are once, few, many and, for expanded clones, a class.

j_call: TRBJ2-1; v_call: TRBV7-7; d_call: TRBD2; clone_size: -; cdr3_aa: CASSSGAGTSSNEQFF; cdr3_nt: TGTGCTAGCAGCTCCGGGGCCGGGACTAGCTCCAATGAGCAGTTCTTC
j_call: TRBJ2-1; v_call: TRBV25-1; d_call: -; clone_size: once; cdr3_aa: CASSGNNRGEQFF; cdr3_nt: TGTGCCAGCAGTGGAAACAACCGGGGTGAGCAGTTCTTC
j_call: TRBJ2-3; v_call: TRBV18; d_call: -; clone_size: -; cdr3_aa: CASSLEIDTDTQYF; cdr3_nt: TGTGCCAGCTCACTTGAGATAGACACAGATACGCAGTATTTT
j_call: TRBJ2-2; v_call: TRBV5-1; d_call: -; clone_size: once; cdr3_aa: CASLLLITGELFF; cdr3_nt: TGCGCCAGCCTTCTACTGATCACCGGGGAGCTGTTTTTT
j_call: TRBJ2-4; v_call: TRBV27; d_call: TRBD1; clone_size: -; cdr3_aa: CASSALTGGRAKNIQYF; cdr3_nt: TGTGCCAGCAGTGCCCTTACAGGGGGCAGAGCCAAAAACATTCAGTACTTC
j_call: TRBJ1-1; v_call: TRBV13; d_call: TRBD1; clone_size: -; cdr3_aa: CASSFLRGAFF; cdr3_nt: TGTGCCAGCAGTTTCCTCAGGGGGGCTTTCTTT
j_call: TRBJ1-1; v_call: TRBV7-8; d_call: TRBD1; clone_size: -; cdr3_aa: CASSLARGRTEAFF; cdr3_nt: TGTGCCAGCAGCTTAGCCAGGGGGCGGACTGAAGCTTTCTTT
j_call: TRBJ2-1; v_call: TRBV7-2; d_call: -; clone_size: -; cdr3_aa: CASSFGSLSYNEQFF; cdr3_nt: TGTGCCAGCAGCTTCGGGAGTCTCTCCTACAATGAGCAGTTCTTC
j_call: TRBJ2-7; v_call: TRBV7-3; d_call: -; clone_size: -; cdr3_aa: CASSLIHGNNEQYF; cdr3_nt: TGTGCCAGCAGCTTAATCCACGGGAATAACGAGCAGTACTTC
j_call: TRBJ1-2; v_call: TRBV5-4; d_call: -; clone_size: -; cdr3_aa: CASSTAGVTNYGYTF; cdr3_nt: TGTGCCAGCAGCACTGCAGGCGTAACTAACTATGGCTACACCTTC
j_call: TRBJ1-6; v_call: TRBV27; d_call: -; clone_size: -; cdr3_aa: CASSLGLRNNSPLHF; cdr3_nt: TGTGCCAGCAGTTTGGGGCTTCGCAATAATTCACCCCTCCACTTT
j_call: TRBJ2-5; v_call: TRBV4-2; d_call: TRBD2; clone_size: -; cdr3_aa: CASSQGTSGGIPQETQYF; cdr3_nt: TGTGCCAGCAGCCAAGGGACTAGCGGGGGAATCCCCCAAGAGACCCAGTACTTC
j_call: TRBJ1-1; v_call: TRBV27; d_call: -; clone_size: -; cdr3_aa: CASSFGTEAFF; cdr3_nt: TGTGCCAGCAGTTTCGGCACTGAAGCTTTCTTT
j_call: TRBJ2-1; v_call: TRBV9; d_call: -; clone_size: -; cdr3_aa: CASSVVSGAYNEQFF; cdr3_nt: TGTGCCAGCAGCGTAGTTAGCGGTGCCTACAATGAGCAGTTCTTC
j_call: TRBJ1-2; v_call: TRBV2; d_call: TRBD1; clone_size: -; cdr3_aa: CASHRTGGYTF; cdr3_nt: TGTGCCAGCCATCGGACAGGGGGCTACACCTTC
j_call: TRBJ1-2; v_call: TRBV7-9; d_call: -; clone_size: -; cdr3_aa: CSSSLPFQDRIYGYTF; cdr3_nt: TGTTCCAGCAGCTTACCATTCCAAGACAGGATTTATGGCTACACCTTC
j_call: TRBJ2-5; v_call: TRBV28; d_call: -; clone_size: -; cdr3_aa: CASSLGPNLETQYF; cdr3_nt: TGTGCCAGCAGTTTAGGGCCAAACCTAGAGACCCAGTACTTC
j_call: TRBJ1-2; v_call: TRBV5-1; d_call: -; clone_size: -; cdr3_aa: CASSPGPAGAANYGYTF; cdr3_nt: TGCGCCAGCAGCCCCGGACCAGCGGGGGCGGCTAACTATGGCTACACCTTC
j_call: TRBJ2-1; v_call: TRBV5-4; d_call: -; clone_size: -; cdr3_aa: CASSLGPGNEQFF; cdr3_nt: TGTGCCAGCAGCTTGGGGCCGGGGAATGAGCAGTTCTTC
j_call: TRBJ2-1; v_call: TRBV10-2; d_call: TRBD2; clone_size: -; cdr3_aa: CASSESGLADSSYNEQFF; cdr3_nt: TGCGCCAGCAGTGAGTCGGGGCTAGCGGATAGCTCCTACAATGAGCAGTTCTTC
j_call: TRBJ1-1; v_call: TRBV18; d_call: -; clone_size: -; cdr3_aa: CASSSEGAGTEAFF; cdr3_nt: TGTGCCAGCTCGTCCGAGGGCGCGGGCACTGAAGCTTTCTTT
j_call: TRBJ2-1; v_call: TRBV9; d_call: TRBD2; clone_size: few; cdr3_aa: CASSLSGSIYNEQFF; cdr3_nt: TGTGCCAGCAGCCTTAGCGGGAGTATCTACAATGAGCAGTTCTTC
j_call: TRBJ2-6; v_call: TRBV7-2; d_call: -; clone_size: -; cdr3_aa: CASSSRRVSGANVLTF; cdr3_nt: TGTGCCAGCAGCTCGAGACGGGTCTCTGGGGCCAACGTCCTGACTTTC
j_call: TRBJ2-2; v_call: TRBV7-9; d_call: TRBD1; clone_size: -; cdr3_aa: CASSSDRGELFF; cdr3_nt: TGTGCCAGCAGCTCGGACAGGGGAGAGCTGTTTTTT
j_call: TRBJ1-4; v_call: TRBV7-9; d_call: TRBD1; clone_size: -; cdr3_aa: CASSPGQFNEKLFF; cdr3_nt: TGTGCCAGCAGCCCGGGACAGTTTAATGAAAAACTGTTTTTT
j_call: TRBJ2-5; v_call: TRBV6-1; d_call: TRBD2; clone_size: -; cdr3_aa: CASSDRGGTGVGETQYF; cdr3_nt: TGTGCCAGCAGTGATAGGGGAGGGACGGGAGTAGGAGAGACCCAGTACTTC
j_call: TRBJ1-4; v_call: TRBV15; d_call: TRBD1; clone_size: -; cdr3_aa: CATSRTGTAPNEKLFF; cdr3_nt: TGTGCCACCAGCAGAACCGGGACAGCCCCTAATGAAAAACTGTTTTTT
j_call: TRBJ2-2; v_call: TRBV4-2; d_call: TRBD2; clone_size: -; cdr3_aa: CASSPGLVEAGELFF; cdr3_nt: TGTGCCAGCAGCCCTGGACTAGTAGAGGCCGGGGAGCTGTTTTTT